The 15 T cell receptor beta chains listed next were all sequenced from one sample in a study of T cell clonality in common variable immunodeficiency. Sequenced by immunoSEQ multiplex PCR; TCRdb stores in-frame clones only, minus some. The data show about 39,000 clones, with none appearing a single time. Input material: peripheral blood mononuclear cells. Receptors originate from a person aged 18 to 70 in good health.

A remark on this clone: The sequenced fragment ends 3 residues before the CDR3 boundary, so the rest is inferred from the germline J gene. V gene TRBV6-1 combines with J gene TRBJ1-1; no definite D call. The CDR3 runs 13 residues. The germline V gene has CDR1 MNHNS and CDR2 SASEGT. CDR3 region: CASSQEHGEKAFF. The sequenced part of the CDR3 DNA is TGTGCCAGCAGTCAAGAACATGGTGAAAAA.

This clone was seen ten or more times. The read terminates 3 residues ahead of where the CDR3 ends, so the germline J gene completes it. This chain connects TRBV18 to TRBJ2-1, with a possible D match to TRBD1 (5 bases). Germline-derived CDR1 and CDR2 are KGHSH and LQKENI. Trimming left V 3 bases short and J 3 bases short, with 12 bases between. There are 15 residues in the CDR3. The part of the CDR3 DNA that was read is TGTGCCAGCTCACCTGGACAACTAAACTACAATGAG. This gives the protein CASSPGQLNYNE. The whole CDR3 protein reads CASSPGQLNYNEQFF.

This clone was detected many times. The read finishes 3 residues shy of the CDR3 end, and the germline J gene is used to complete it. This rearrangement joins TRBV29-1 to TRBJ1-1; 9 bases match TRBD1. In germline, CDR1 is SQVTM, CDR2 ANQGSEA. J gave up 4 bases and V 5 bases, and 8 bases lay outside the gene matches. The CDR3 is 14 residues long. This CDR3 is CSVRQGQGITEAFF. CDR3 bases read: TGCAGCGTTCGTCAGGGACAGGGAATCACTGAA.

This clone was detected a few times. The read ends 3 residues shy of where the CDR3 ends; the end is completed using the germline J gene. This rearrangement joins TRBV18 to TRBJ1-2; D uncertain. CDR3 length: 16 residues. Germline V gene sequence: CDR1 KGHSH, CDR2 LQKENI. The CDR3 protein is CASSPPTAATYNDYTF. The sequenced part of the CDR3 DNA is TGTGCCAGCTCACCACCTACGGCGGCCACTTACAATGAC.

This clone occurred many times. Read data end 3 residues before the CDR3 end; the end is taken from the germline J gene. This chain links TRBV29-1 with TRBJ2-7, with TRBD1 matching over 10 bases. The CDR3 has 13 residues. Germline values: CDR1 SQVTM, CDR2 ANQGSEA. Trimming cost V 7 bases and J 2 bases; bases outside gene matches: 5. CDR3 loop: CSGQGQGTYEQYF. The CDR3 DNA, read in part, is TGCAGCGGGCAGGGACAGGGGACCTACGAG.

This clone was counted at least ten times. Read coverage stops 3 residues before the CDR3 terminus; the germline J gene supplies the remainder. The chain uses TRBV20-1 and TRBJ2-2; a possible D gene is TRBD1 (5 bases). The germline V and J ends were trimmed by 3 bases and 3 bases, with 14 bases remaining between them. The CDR3 has 15 residues. CDR1 and CDR2 from the germline V gene are DFQATT and SNEGSKA (reference sequence). The CDR3 loop is CSASIPGADTGELFF. The DNA read from the CDR3 is TGCAGTGCTAGTATTCCTGGGGCGGACACCGGGGAG.

This clone was seen repeatedly, ten times or more. The read gets to within 3 residues of the CDR3 end, and the germline J gene fills in the rest. V and J are TRBV29-1 and TRBJ2-3, with 10 bases that match TRBD2. V lost 4 bases, J lost 4 bases, and 2 bases stayed unmatched. There are 13 residues in the CDR3. Germline V gives CDR1 SQVTM, CDR2 ANQGSEA. CDR3 DNA, as far as it was read: TGCAGCGTTGGTAGCGGGAGGTCAGATACG. It translates to CSVGSGRSDT. The whole CDR3 protein is CSVGSGRSDTQYF.

This clone has at least ten counts. With the read ending 3 residues before the CDR3 end, the germline J gene is used to fill in that end. V usage is TRBV7-2 and J usage is TRBJ2-2; 8 bases fit TRBD2. This CDR3 contains 15 residues. CDR1 SGHTA and CDR2 FQGNSA come from the germline V gene. V was pared by 0 bases and J by 6 bases, with 3 bases of the junction left unmatched. The CDR3 loop reads CASSLAAGVPGELFF. Partial CDR3 DNA: TGTGCCAGCAGCTTAGCAGCGGGAGTTCCCGGGGAG.

This clone showed up many times. CDR3 region: CASSRTGLAETYEQYF. CDR3 bases read: TGCGCCAGCAGCAGAACGGGACTAGCGGAAACCTACGAG. This chain connects TRBV5-1 to TRBJ2-7; 11 bases are a match to TRBD2. The read ends 3 residues early relative to the CDR3; the germline J gene fills the gap. Germline lookup yields CDR1 SGHRS and CDR2 YFSETQ. The CDR3 covers 16 residues. V lost 4 bases and J lost 2; bases outside the gene matches: 8.

This clone was seen at least ten times. The CDR3 is cut off 3 residues early in the read; its end comes from the germline J gene. The chain combines TRBV5-1 with TRBJ1-6; TRBD1 agrees at 8 bases. The CDR3 sequence is 17 residues long. The ends lost 1 base at V and 0 bases at J; junction bases unmatched: 3. Germline CDR1 SGHRS, CDR2 YFSETQ. The CDR3 loop is CASSLQGASSYNSPLHF. CDR3 DNA, as far as it was read: TGCGCCAGCAGCTTGCAGGGGGCGAGCTCCTATAATTCACCC.

This clone was counted many times. The read ends 3 residues early relative to the CDR3; the germline J gene fills the gap. J is TRBJ1-2 and V is TRBV7-6; 9 bases agree with TRBD1. V shed 5 bases, J shed 5 bases, and the junction held 3 bases outside the gene matches. CDR3 length: 13 residues. Germline CDR1 reads SGHVS; CDR2 reads FNYEAQ. CDR3 DNA, as far as it was read: TGTGCCAGCAGCGCAGGACAGGGGTATGGC. Encoded protein: CASSAGQGYG. The whole CDR3 protein is CASSAGQGYGYTF.

With respect to this clone: The CDR3 extends 3 residues past the end of the read, so its final part is completed from the germline J gene. The chain carries TRBV30 and TRBJ1-1; TRBD1 might be the D (6 bases). The CDR3 is made up of 13 amino acids. Germline CDR1 and CDR2: GTSNPN and SVGIG (reference sequence). CDR3 loop: CAWSGSGVAEAFF. CDR3 bases read: TGTGCCTGGAGTGGCTCAGGGGTTGCCGAA.

Only a few counts were recorded for this clone. The CDR3 extends 3 residues past the end of the read, so its final part is completed from the germline J gene. The gene calls are TRBV20-1 and TRBJ2-1; D unclear. V dropped 1 base and J dropped 7 bases, with 5 bases sitting between them. Germline values: CDR1 DFQATT, CDR2 SNEGSKA (reference sequence). The CDR3 is made up of 11 amino acids. Incomplete CDR3 DNA: TGCAGTGCTAGAGGTCTGAATGAG. Encoded protein: CSARGLNE. The CDR3 in its entirety is CSARGLNEQFF.

CDR3 sequence: CASSLADRGEQYF. The CDR3 bases that were read are TGCGCCAGCAGCTTGGCCGACAGGGGCGAG. J is TRBJ2-7 and V is TRBV5-1, with 8 bases lining up with TRBD1. The read ends 3 residues before the CDR3 terminus; that terminus is restored from the germline J gene. There are 13 residues in the CDR3. The germline V gene has CDR1 SGHRS and CDR2 YFSETQ. V dropped 0 bases and J dropped 6; count of bases not matched to a gene: 2.

This clone was detected ten times or more. The DNA ends 3 residues before the CDR3 does, and the rest of the CDR3 is filled in from the germline J gene. The chain is built from TRBV19 and TRBJ2-7; D might be TRBD1 (5 bases). Trimming left V 5 bases short and J 3 bases short, with 17 bases between. This CDR3 contains 15 residues. Germline V gives CDR1 LNHDA, CDR2 SQIVND (reference sequence). Here the CDR3 reads CASSAQGAGFYEQYF. CDR3 DNA (partial): TGTGCCAGTAGTGCCCAAGGGGCCGGCTTCTACGAG.